One and the same sample provided the 8 T cell receptor beta chains below, sequenced in a study of OX40 agonist ivuxolimab in advanced cancers. Measured with immunoSEQ multiplex PCR; TCRdb has only the in-frame clones, and not every one. The sample has nearly 80,000 clones; around four fifths are singletons. The material was CD4+ or CD8+ T cells sorted from blood, obtained in a trial of the OX40 agonist ivuxolimab. The receptor source for this set is an adult with an advanced solid tumor such as melanoma, head and neck, liver or kidney cancer.

The rearrangement uses TRBV9 and TRBJ1-2; 8 bases are a match to TRBD1. CDR1 and CDR2 (germline): SGDLS, YYNGEE. V shed 1 base, J shed 6 bases, and the junction held 11 bases outside the gene matches. The CDR3 length is 16 residues. CDR3 protein: CASSVTPDRVSHGYTF. The DNA of the CDR3 is TGTGCCAGCAGCGTAACCCCGGACAGGGTTTCCCATGGCTACACCTTC.

The chain uses TRBV5-1 and TRBJ1-5; D not certain. Trimming removed 4 bases at V and 7 bases at J, with 9 bases between. There are 12 residues in the CDR3. The germline CDR1 and CDR2 sequences are SGHRS and YFSETQ. In nucleotides, the CDR3 is TGCGCCAGCAGCGACCTAGGGCAGCCCCAGCATTTT. Translating it yields CASSDLGQPQHF.

A single count supports this clone. This rearrangement joins TRBV6-5 to TRBJ2-2; TRBD1 matches 8 bases. J lost 6 bases, V lost 6 bases, and 9 bases had no gene match. This CDR3 has 15 residues. Germline loops: CDR1 MNHEY, CDR2 SVGAGI. CDR3 region: CASRHDRGRAGELFF. Here the CDR3 DNA reads TGTGCCAGCAGACACGACAGGGGTAGGGCCGGGGAGCTGTTTTTT.

V usage is TRBV21-1 and J usage is TRBJ2-7. TRBV21-1 is listed as a pseudogene. CDR3 length: 19 residues. CDR3 nucleotide sequence: TGTGCCAGCAGCAAAGTAGACAGTTCGCCCCACGGGGAGACCTACGAGCAGTACTTC. Its protein is CASSKVDSSPHGETYEQYF.

The chain employs TRBV19 and TRBJ1-4, with D perhaps TRBD1 (5 bases). Germline V gene data show CDR1 as LNHDA and CDR2 as SQIVND (reference sequence). Trimming removed 10 bases from V and 2 bases from J, with 11 bases in between. This CDR3 has 13 amino acids. CDR3 nucleotides: TGTGCCACCAACAGGAATACTAATGAAAAACTGTTTTTT. This codes for CATNRNTNEKLFF.

The chain couples TRBV5-1 to TRBJ2-3, with D unresolved. Trimming took 4 bases from V and 5 from J, leaving 11 bases between them. Germline V gene data show CDR1 as SGHRS and CDR2 as YFSETQ. CDR3 size: 13 residues. In DNA, the CDR3 is TGCGCCAGCAGCATACCGGCGAAAGATACGCAGTATTTT. Translated, it gives CASSIPAKDTQYF.

The chain recombines TRBV7-9 with TRBJ1-4, with a weak D call TRBD1 (5 bases). The length of the CDR3 is 16 residues. In germline, CDR1 is SEHNR, CDR2 FQNEAQ (reference sequence). V shed 5 bases and J shed 4 bases, with 17 bases lying between them. CDR3 residues: CASSPQSGTLNEKLFF. CDR3 DNA sequence: TGTGCCAGCAGCCCCCAGAGCGGGACGCTTAATGAAAAACTGTTTTTT. The variable domain in full, completed from reference TRBV7-9 and TRBJ1-4, reads DTGVSQNPRHKITKRGQNVTFRCDPISEHNRLYWYRQTLGQGPEFLTYFQNEAQLEKSRLLSDRFSAERPKGSFSTLEIQRTEQGDSAMYLCASSPQSGTLNEKLFFGSGTQLSVL.

V is TRBV7-9 and J is TRBJ2-7; no firm D call. This CDR3 is 12 amino acids long. Germline-derived CDR1 and CDR2 are SEHNR and FQNEAQ (reference sequence). V shed 4 bases and J shed 3 bases, with 7 bases lying between them. The chain's CDR3 is CASSSYSYEQYF. Here the CDR3 DNA reads TGTGCCAGCAGCTCTTACAGCTACGAGCAGTACTTC.